This T cell receptor (beta chain) was recorded in a study of vaccination and CD4 T cells after COVID-19. At the level of the study: Six males and four females constituted the convalescent cohort, two of whom were Hispanic. Cultures serving as controls received a peptide pool (CEFX or HIV-1 Nef) or no peptide.

The CDR3 has 13 amino acids. The germline V gene encodes CDR1 LNHDA and CDR2 SQIVND (reference sequence). Trimming took 4 bases from V and 5 from J, leaving 8 bases between them. The Oncomine TCR Beta short-read assay generated sequence data from the DNA of cultured CD4+ T cells. Via MiXCR, TCRdb re-called the PCR reads, giving one row per CDR3 protein. The top ten hold more than 25% of the sample, which has about 13,000 distinct CDR3 sequences, roughly three quarters seen once. On this clonotype itself: What it binds is unknown.

Treatment in this sample: 10-day PBMC culture with coronavirus spike peptide pools or control peptides (ViraFEST assay). Study-wide points: Of the reactive clones in convalescent patients, a median about 90% showed up only post-vaccination.

The clonotype was recovered from a human donor who had recovered from COVID-19. V usage is TRBV19 and J usage is TRBJ2-2; D gene uncertain. The sequencing sample was made of CD4+ T cells from blood, cultured in vitro. Here the CDR3 reads CASSRSLTGELFF. CDR3 DNA: TGTGCCAGTAGTAGATCCCTAACCGGGGAGCTGTTTTTT.